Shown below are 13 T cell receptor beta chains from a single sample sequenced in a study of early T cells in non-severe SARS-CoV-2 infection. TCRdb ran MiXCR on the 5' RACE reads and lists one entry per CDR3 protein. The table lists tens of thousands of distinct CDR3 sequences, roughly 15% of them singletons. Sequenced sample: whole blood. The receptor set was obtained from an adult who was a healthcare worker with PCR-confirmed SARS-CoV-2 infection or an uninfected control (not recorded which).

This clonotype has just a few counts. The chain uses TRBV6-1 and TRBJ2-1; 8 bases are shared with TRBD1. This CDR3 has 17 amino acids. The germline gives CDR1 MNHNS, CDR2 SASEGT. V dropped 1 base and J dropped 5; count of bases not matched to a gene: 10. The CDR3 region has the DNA TGTGCCAGCAGTGAAGGAATTCCGGGACAGGTAAACAATGAGCAGTTCTTC. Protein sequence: CASSEGIPGQVNNEQFF.

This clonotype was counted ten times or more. The CDR3 loop reads CATSIYRDDYEQYF. In DNA form, the CDR3 reads TGTGCCACCAGCATCTACAGGGACGACTACGAGCAGTACTTC. V gene TRBV15 combines with J gene TRBJ2-7; the D gene is possibly TRBD1 (6 bases). Germline CDR1 LNHNV, CDR2 YYDKDF (reference sequence). Trimming removed 4 bases at V and 3 bases at J, with 13 bases between. This CDR3 is built from 14 residues.

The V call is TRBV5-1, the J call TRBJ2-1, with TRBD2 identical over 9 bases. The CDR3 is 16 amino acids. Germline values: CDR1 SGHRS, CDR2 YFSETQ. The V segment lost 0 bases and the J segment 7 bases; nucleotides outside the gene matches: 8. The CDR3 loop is CASSLAPAGGLNEQFF. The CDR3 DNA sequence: TGCGCCAGCAGCTTGGCCCCAGCGGGGGGCCTGAATGAGCAGTTCTTC.

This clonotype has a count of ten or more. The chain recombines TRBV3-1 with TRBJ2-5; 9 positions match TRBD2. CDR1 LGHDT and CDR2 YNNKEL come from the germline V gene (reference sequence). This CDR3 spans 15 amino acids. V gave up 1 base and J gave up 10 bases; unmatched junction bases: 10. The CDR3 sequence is CASSQGLAGPSGQYF. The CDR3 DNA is TGTGCCAGCAGCCAAGGGCTAGCGGGGCCAAGCGGCCAGTACTTC.

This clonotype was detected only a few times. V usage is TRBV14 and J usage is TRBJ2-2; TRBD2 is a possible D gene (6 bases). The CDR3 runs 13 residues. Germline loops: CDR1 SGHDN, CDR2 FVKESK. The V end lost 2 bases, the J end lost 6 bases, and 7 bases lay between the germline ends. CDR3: CASSQRLAGELFF. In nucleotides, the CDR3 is TGTGCCAGCAGCCAAAGACTAGCCGGGGAGCTGTTTTTT. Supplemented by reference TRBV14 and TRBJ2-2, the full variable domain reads EAGVTQFPSHSVIEKGQTVTLRCDPISGHDNLYWYRRVMGKEIKFLLHFVKESKQDESGMPNNRFLAERTGGTYSTLKVQPAELEDSGVYFCASSQRLAGELFFGEGSRLTVL.

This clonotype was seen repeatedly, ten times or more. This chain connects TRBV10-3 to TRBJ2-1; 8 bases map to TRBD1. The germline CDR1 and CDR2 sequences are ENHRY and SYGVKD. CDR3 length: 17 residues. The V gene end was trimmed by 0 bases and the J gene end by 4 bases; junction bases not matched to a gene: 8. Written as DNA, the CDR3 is TGTGCCATCAGTGAGTCCCGCCGGGACAGGCCTTACAATGAGCAGTTCTTC. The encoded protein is CAISESRRDRPYNEQFF.

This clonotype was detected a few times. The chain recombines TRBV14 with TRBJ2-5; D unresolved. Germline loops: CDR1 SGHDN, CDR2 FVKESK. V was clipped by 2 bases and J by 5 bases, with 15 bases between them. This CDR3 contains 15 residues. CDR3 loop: CASSQFEVPQETQYF. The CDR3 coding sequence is TGTGCCAGCAGCCAATTCGAGGTTCCACAGGAGACCCAGTACTTC.

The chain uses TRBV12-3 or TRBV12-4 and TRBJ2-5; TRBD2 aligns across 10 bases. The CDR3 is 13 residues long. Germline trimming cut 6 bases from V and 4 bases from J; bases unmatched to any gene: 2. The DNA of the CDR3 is TGTGCCAGCAGAGCGGGGGGGCCAGAGACCCAGTACTTC. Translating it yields CASRAGGPETQYF.

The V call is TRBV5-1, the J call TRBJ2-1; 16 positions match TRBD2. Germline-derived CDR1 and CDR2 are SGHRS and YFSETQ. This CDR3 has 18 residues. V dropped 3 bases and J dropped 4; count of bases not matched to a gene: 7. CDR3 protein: CASSSGTSGGAEYNEQFF. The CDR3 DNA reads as TGCGCCAGCAGCTCCGGGACTAGCGGGGGGGCGGAATACAATGAGCAGTTCTTC.

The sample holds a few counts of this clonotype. The CDR3 coding sequence is TGCAGCGTTGCGAGGGGACTATACAATGAGCAGTTCTTC. It encodes CSVARGLYNEQFF. The genes are TRBV29-1 and TRBJ2-1; 7 bases are a match to TRBD2. CDR3 length: 13 residues. The germline V gene has CDR1 SQVTM and CDR2 ANQGSEA. The trim removed 4 bases at V and 4 bases at J, leaving 4 bases unmatched.

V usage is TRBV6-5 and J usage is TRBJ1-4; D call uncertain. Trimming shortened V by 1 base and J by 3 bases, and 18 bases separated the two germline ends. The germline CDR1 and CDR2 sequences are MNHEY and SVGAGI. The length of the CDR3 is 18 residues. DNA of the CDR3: TGTGCCAGCAGTTACTTCCCGACCGACCCCGCTTCTAATGAAAAACTGTTTTTT. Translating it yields CASSYFPTDPASNEKLFF.

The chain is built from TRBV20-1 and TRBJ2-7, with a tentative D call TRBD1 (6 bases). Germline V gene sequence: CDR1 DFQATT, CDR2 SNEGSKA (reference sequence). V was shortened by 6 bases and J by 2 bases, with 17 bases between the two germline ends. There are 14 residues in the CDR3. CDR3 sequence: CSAYIDRTAYEQYF. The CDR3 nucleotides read TGCAGTGCCTACATTGACAGGACCGCCTACGAGCAGTACTTC.

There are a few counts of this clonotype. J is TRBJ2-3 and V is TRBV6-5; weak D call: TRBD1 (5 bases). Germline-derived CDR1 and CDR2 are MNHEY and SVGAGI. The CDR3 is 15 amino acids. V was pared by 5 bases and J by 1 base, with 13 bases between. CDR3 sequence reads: CASSPNLRGTDTQYF. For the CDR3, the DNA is TGTGCCAGCAGTCCTAACCTCAGGGGCACAGATACGCAGTATTTT.